This T cell receptor beta chain was sequenced for a study of blood T cell repertoires in COVID-19. Per the study methods: Estimation of nucleated cell counts relied on the amplification of reference gene primers. Here immunoSEQ multiplex PCR was the method, and the copy in TCRdb shows in-frame clones only, minus some. That table furnishes V, J and clone size, whereas the DNA furnished D and trimming. The data contain about 250,000 clones, 85% to 90% of them seen just once; the ten biggest clones take up about 1.7%. CDR3 length equals 17 residues. The germline V gene encodes CDR1 ENHRY and CDR2 SYGVKD. Germline trimming cut 0 bases from V and 5 bases from J; bases unmatched to any gene: 5. Enrollees, about 18 to 95 years old, lived in about two dozen US areas. Participants' own reports of clinical history determined their cohort assignment. Recovered Cohort 3 donors showed two negative PCRs, clearance, or symptom resolution.

The clonotype comes from a man aged 35 to 55 who had recovered from COVID-19. Sample: PBMCs or T cells enriched from blood (not recorded which). The chain carries TRBV10-3 and TRBJ1-6, with 9 positions matching TRBD1. The DNA of the CDR3 is TGTGCCATCAGTGAGTCCGGGACAGGGCAAGATAATTCACCCCTCCACTTT. Its protein is CAISESGTGQDNSPLHF.